The 3 T cell receptor beta chains below all came from one sample that was sequenced in a study of T cells in Graves' hyperthyroidism and ophthalmopathy. RNA transcripts yielded amplified TCR beta CDR3 regions. The HTBI primer set drove a first-round RT-PCR of the TCR CDR3. One entry per CDR3 protein, called by TCRdb with MiXCR from the multiplex PCR reads. The table records nearly 600,000 distinct CDR3 sequences, about 15% of them present only once. Sequenced material: blood. These receptors came from a woman aged 25 to 39 with Graves' hyperthyroidism that later progressed to Graves' ophthalmopathy.

The gene calls are TRBV6-5 and TRBJ2-2; 9 nucleotides agree with TRBD1. V was clipped by 4 bases and J by 13 bases; unmatched bases: 4. The CDR3 is 12 residues long. Germline loops: CDR1 MNHEY, CDR2 SVGAGI. Written as DNA, the CDR3 is TGTGCCAGCAGTTCCGGGACAGGGACGCTGTTTTTT. Translated, it gives CASSSGTGTLFF.

At least ten counts were recorded for this clonotype. The chain is built from TRBV27 and TRBJ2-7; 7 bases map to TRBD1. Germline CDR1 and CDR2: MNHEY and SMNVEV (reference sequence). J was trimmed by 4 bases and V by 5 bases; bases with no gene match: 14. CDR3 length: 16 residues. Here the CDR3 DNA reads TGTGCCAGCAGTCCCTCGATGGGACAGAAATTTTACGAGCAGTACTTC. This sequence encodes CASSPSMGQKFYEQYF.

The chain links TRBV3-1 to TRBJ1-2; D perhaps matches TRBD1 (5 bases). The ends were cut back, 3 bases at V and 7 bases at J, with 12 bases in the middle. The CDR3 is 13 amino acids. CDR1 is LGHDT, CDR2 YNNKEL, per germline (reference sequence). The CDR3 loop is CASSQGPEFGYTF. CDR3 DNA sequence: TGTGCCAGCAGCCAGGGGCCCGAGTTTGGCTACACCTTC. Combining the CDR3 with reference TRBV3-1 and TRBJ1-2 gives the whole variable domain DTAVSQTPKYLVTQMGNDKSIKCEQNLGHDTMYWYKQDSKKFLKIMFSYNNKELIINETVPNRFSPKSPDKAHLNLHINSLELGDSAVYFCASSQGPEFGYTFGSGTRLTVV.